A single sample is the source of the 25 T cell receptor beta chains below, sequenced in a study of regulatory T cells in long-lasting Graves disease (dated by TCRdb to about 2021). Sample time point, as interpreted from the label and publication: persistent/refractory GD, antithyroid drugs over 5 years with positive TRAb. For both TCR sequencing and RNA sequencing, RNA was extracted from PBMCs in TRIzol. The library was generated by multiplex PCR. For sequencing, an Illumina HiSeq 4000 was employed. To build TCR beta libraries, CDR3 regions were amplified by Arm-PCR using iRepertoire HTBI primers. TCRdb reprocessed the public reads (quality trimming at Q25 with fastp, clone calling with MiXCR) and kept in-frame beta chains. Rows are combined by CDR3 protein, so each entry shows the most common genes and DNA. Here the sample has approximately 470,000 distinct CDR3 sequences; less than 25% occur a single time. 7% to 10% of the sample goes to the ten largest clones.

Sample: peripheral blood mononuclear cells (PBMCs), taken when the disease was refractory, from a patient treated with antithyroid drugs. The origin of the receptors is a female donor with Graves disease.

This clonotype was seen many times. The chain joins TRBV6-5 to TRBJ1-1; no reliable D call. The germline V and J ends were trimmed by 0 bases and 0 bases, with 14 bases remaining between them. Germline V gene data show CDR1 as MNHEY and CDR2 as SVGAGI. The CDR3 covers 17 residues. The CDR3 reads CASSYSDYTLLNTEAFF. The CDR3, as DNA: TGTGCCAGCAGTTACTCGGACTACACACTCCTGAACACTGAAGCTTTCTTT.

This clonotype was detected many times. The genes are TRBV20-1 and TRBJ2-5; D remains ambiguous. The CDR3 loop spans 13 amino acids. Germline assignment: CDR1 DFQATT and CDR2 SNEGSKA (reference sequence). V lost 8 bases to trimming and J lost 3 bases, with 16 bases between them. CDR3 in amino acids: CSSLYGIKETQYF. The CDR3 DNA reads as TGCAGTTCCTTGTATGGGATAAAAGAGACCCAGTACTTC.

With respect to this clonotype: With a much larger clone just one base away, this may be a read error. The chain couples TRBV27 to TRBJ1-2; D is possibly TRBD1 (6 bases). CDR3 length: 12 amino acids. V was cut by 5 bases and J by 8 bases, with 12 bases left in between. Germline V gene lookup returns CDR1 MNHEY and CDR2 SMNVEV (reference sequence). The CDR3 protein is CASSDRLGGYTF. CDR3 bases: TGTGCCAGCAGTGACAGGCTGGGAGGCTACACCTTC.

The J gene is TRBJ1-2, the V gene TRBV7-3, with D possibly TRBD1 on 6 matching bases. This CDR3 has 13 residues. Trimming took off 7 bases at V and 14 bases at J, with 23 bases between the two ends. Germline V gene sequence: CDR1 SGHTA, CDR2 FQGTGA. The CDR3 bases are TGTGCCAGCACCCAGTGGGGGGCGGCTAGGAGGACCTTC. This codes for CASTQWGAARRTF. Complete variable domain (other parts from reference TRBV7-3 and TRBJ1-2): GAGVSQTPSNKVTEKGKYVELRCDPISGHTALYWYRQSLGQGPEFLIYFQGTGAADDSGLPNDRFFAVRPEGSVSTLKIQRTERGDSAVYLCASTQWGAARRTFGSGTRLTVV.

Worth noting for this clonotype: This clone may be a read error of a much larger clone one base away. The chain joins TRBV30 to TRBJ1-4, with TRBD1 identical over 8 bases. CDR3 length: 14 residues. The germline CDR1 and CDR2 sequences are GTSNPN and SVGIG (reference sequence). Trimming took 5 bases from V and 6 from J; bases not matched to a gene: 8. CDR3 nucleotide sequence: TGTGCCTGGGAACGACAGGGGACTGATGAAAAACTGTTTTTT. It codes for CAWERQGTDEKLFF. Full variable domain (missing parts from reference TRBV30 and TRBJ1-4): SQTIHQWPATLVQPVGSPLSLECTVEGTSNPNLYWYRQAAGRGLQLLFYSVGIGQISSEVPQNLSASRPQDRQFILSSKKLLLSDSGFYLCAWERQGTDEKLFFGSGTQLSVL.

At least ten counts were recorded for this clonotype. The chain combines TRBV28 with TRBJ2-4; D uncertain. This CDR3 contains 14 residues. With 1 base removed from V and 4 bases from J, the gap between germline ends came to 8 bases. CDR1 and CDR2 from the germline V gene are MDHEN and SYDVKM. The CDR3 reads CASSLFGSKNIQYF. CDR3 nucleotides: TGTGCCAGCAGTTTATTTGGATCTAAAAACATTCAGTACTTC.

Many counts were recorded for this clonotype. The rearrangement links TRBV28 to TRBJ1-2, with D perhaps TRBD1 (6 bases). CDR1 is MDHEN and CDR2 is SYDVKM in the germline V gene. The CDR3 consists of 15 residues. V shed 5 bases and J shed 0 bases, with 13 bases lying between them. Written as DNA, the CDR3 is TGTGCCAGCAGTCACAGGGAAACCACTAACTATGGCTACACCTTC. Its protein product is CASSHRETTNYGYTF.

This clonotype has at least ten counts. This rearrangement joins TRBV27 to TRBJ2-7; D might be TRBD2 (5 bases). CDR1 is MNHEY and CDR2 is SMNVEV in the germline V gene (reference sequence). The CDR3 spans 14 residues. Trimming removed 3 bases at V and 2 bases at J, with 11 bases between. CDR3 protein: CASSFADSAYEQYF. The DNA for the CDR3 is TGTGCCAGCAGTTTTGCGGACTCCGCCTACGAGCAGTACTTC.

The sample holds a few counts of this clonotype. This sequence joins TRBV15 and TRBJ1-1, with D unresolved. V was pared by 0 bases and J by 1 base, with 6 bases between. In germline, CDR1 is LNHNV, CDR2 YYDKDF (reference sequence). CDR3 length: 14 residues. The CDR3 DNA follows: TGTGCCACCAGCAGAGAGAACAGGAACACTGAAGCTTTCTTT. Translating gives CATSRENRNTEAFF.

There are many counts of this clonotype. The genes are TRBV28 and TRBJ2-7; D is unclear. The germline gives CDR1 MDHEN, CDR2 SYDVKM. Trimming cost V 3 bases and J 7 bases, with 13 bases left between them. There are 13 residues in the CDR3. The CDR3 nucleotides are TGTGCCAGCAGTTTTAGGGCTACGGGTGAGCAGTACTTC. Translated: CASSFRATGEQYF. Supplemented by reference TRBV28 and TRBJ2-7, the full variable domain reads DVKVTQSSRYLVKRTGEKVFLECVQDMDHENMFWYRQDPGLGLRLIYFSYDVKMKEKGDIPEGYSVSREKKERFSLILESASTNQTSMYLCASSFRATGEQYFGPGTRLTVT.

This clonotype showed up just a few times. V and J are TRBV6-1 and TRBJ1-5; D is unresolved. The V end was cut by 5 bases, the J end by 7 bases, with 18 bases between. This CDR3 spans 15 amino acids. CDR1 MNHNS and CDR2 SASEGT come from the germline V gene. The CDR3 DNA is TGTGCCAGCAGTCCGTCTGATTTGGTGGGACAGCCCCAGCATTTT. Translated, it gives CASSPSDLVGQPQHF.

The sample holds many counts of this clonotype. The chain carries TRBV20-1 and TRBJ1-2; possible D gene TRBD1, 6 bases. Germline CDR1 is DFQATT and CDR2 is SNEGSKA (reference sequence). Trimming stripped 3 bases from V and 2 bases from J, with 10 bases between. CDR3 length: 13 residues. The CDR3 region has the DNA TGCAGTGCTAGCGATAGGGGGAACTATGGCTACACCTTC. Its protein is CSASDRGNYGYTF.

This clonotype was found many times. The chain carries TRBV24-1 and TRBJ1-1, with D unclear. This CDR3 is 14 amino acids long. Germline CDR1 is KGHDR and CDR2 is SFDVKD. Trimming took off 3 bases at V and 4 bases at J, with 11 bases between the two ends. The CDR3, as DNA: TGTGCCACCAGTGATCGATATTGGAGCACTGAAGCTTTCTTT. Its protein is CATSDRYWSTEAFF.

This clonotype was detected ten times or more. The genes are TRBV6-1 and TRBJ1-2; 8 bases map to TRBD1. V dropped 6 bases and J dropped 3; count of bases not matched to a gene: 6. Germline V gene data show CDR1 as MNHNS and CDR2 as SASEGT. The CDR3 loop spans 14 amino acids. The CDR3 is CASSLDRAYYGYTF. Here the CDR3 DNA reads TGTGCCAGCAGCCTGGACAGGGCTTACTATGGCTACACCTTC.

The V call is TRBV3-1, the J call TRBJ1-2; the D gene is possibly TRBD1 (6 bases). CDR1 and CDR2 (germline): LGHDT, YNNKEL (reference sequence). The CDR3 sequence is 17 residues long. With 2 bases removed from V and 4 bases from J, the gap between germline ends came to 20 bases. CDR3 in DNA: TGTGCCAGCAGCCAAACTTCACAGGGTCGTAACCTCTATGGCTACACCTTC. This gives the protein CASSQTSQGRNLYGYTF.

This clonotype came up a few times. V is TRBV14 and J is TRBJ1-3; no clear D. The CDR3 spans 16 residues. Trimming took 0 bases from V and 1 from J, leaving 10 bases between them. Germline CDR1 SGHDN, CDR2 FVKESK. CDR3 DNA sequence: TGTGCCAGCAGCCAAGATTTGGCGTCATCTGGAAACACCATATATTTT. It codes for CASSQDLASSGNTIYF.

This clonotype has at least ten counts. This chain links TRBV6-1 with TRBJ2-7; D remains ambiguous. Trimming left V 10 bases short and J 4 bases short, with 17 bases between. The CDR3 extends over 13 amino acids. CDR1 and CDR2 from the germline V gene are MNHNS and SASEGT. The CDR3 protein is CATSTASDYEQYF. CDR3 in DNA: TGTGCCACCTCAACGGCGTCCGATTACGAGCAGTACTTC.

Regarding this clonotype: This could be a read error, since a much larger clone is one nucleotide away. The chain uses TRBV11-3 and TRBJ2-5; TRBD2 is a possible D gene (5 bases). The germline gives CDR1 SGHNT, CDR2 YENEEA. There are 14 residues in the CDR3. V dropped 5 bases and J dropped 6 bases, with 16 bases sitting between them. The CDR3 here is CASSPRGSPKTQYF. The CDR3 nucleotides are TGTGCCAGCAGCCCTAGAGGGAGTCCAAAGACCCAGTACTTC.

This clonotype was counted ten times or more. The rearrangement links TRBV20-1 to TRBJ1-6; D not resolved. The CDR3 has 13 amino acids. Trimming left V 5 bases short and J 5 bases short, with 10 bases between. Germline lookup yields CDR1 DFQATT and CDR2 SNEGSKA (reference sequence). The CDR3 reads CSAVNPNNSPLHF. The CDR3 coding sequence is TGCAGTGCTGTAAATCCGAATAATTCACCCCTCCACTTT.

This clonotype was counted only a few times. V gene TRBV5-1 combines with J gene TRBJ1-1; D may be TRBD1 (5 bases). Germline-derived CDR1 and CDR2 are SGHRS and YFSETQ. This CDR3 contains 14 residues. Trimming removed 3 bases from V and 0 bases from J, with 9 bases in between. CDR3: CASSYPGLNTEAFF. In DNA, the CDR3 is TGCGCCAGCAGCTATCCGGGACTGAACACTGAAGCTTTCTTT.

The CDR3 loop reads CASSFEGSGTQYF. The DNA for the CDR3 is TGTGCCAGCAGTTTTGAGGGGAGCGGGACCCAGTACTTC. The chain is built from TRBV27 and TRBJ2-5; the D call may be TRBD1 or TRBD2 (5 bases each). The CDR3 sequence is 13 residues long. The germline gives CDR1 MNHEY, CDR2 SMNVEV (reference sequence). V was shortened by 3 bases and J by 7 bases, with 12 bases between the two germline ends.

This clonotype was counted at least ten times. The chain carries TRBV6-1 and TRBJ2-2, with 7 bases aligning to TRBD1. Losses at the gene ends were 6 bases for V and 4 bases for J; bases not matched to a gene: 14. The germline gives CDR1 MNHNS, CDR2 SASEGT. The CDR3 loop spans 17 amino acids. CDR3 DNA: TGTGCCAGCAGATCCGGGAAGGACAGGAGATTCACCGGGGAGCTGTTTTTT. Translated: CASRSGKDRRFTGELFF.

This clonotype occurred many times. This chain joins TRBV12-3 or TRBV12-4 and TRBJ2-7, with D uncertain. The length of the CDR3 is 13 residues. Trimming cost V 1 base and J 5 bases, with 9 bases left between them. The CDR3 spells CASSLVGIHEQYF. The CDR3 DNA reads as TGTGCCAGCAGTTTAGTAGGGATCCACGAGCAGTACTTC.

This clonotype was seen ten or more times. The rearrangement links TRBV28 to TRBJ1-5; 8 nucleotides align to TRBD1. From germline, CDR1 is MDHEN and CDR2 SYDVKM. The CDR3 spans 14 residues. The V segment lost 7 bases and the J segment 4 bases; nucleotides outside the gene matches: 6. The CDR3 is CASINRGWNQPQHF. CDR3 in DNA: TGTGCCAGCATAAACAGGGGGTGGAATCAGCCCCAGCATTTT.

This clonotype has a count of ten or more. The CDR3 DNA reads TGTGCCAGCAGCATTGGGGGGGATGGCTACACCTTC. Amino acid sequence: CASSIGGDGYTF. The chain links TRBV12-3 or TRBV12-4 to TRBJ1-2; perhaps TRBD1 as D (5 bases). Trimming removed 6 bases from V and 6 bases from J, with 11 bases in between. The CDR3 spans 12 residues.